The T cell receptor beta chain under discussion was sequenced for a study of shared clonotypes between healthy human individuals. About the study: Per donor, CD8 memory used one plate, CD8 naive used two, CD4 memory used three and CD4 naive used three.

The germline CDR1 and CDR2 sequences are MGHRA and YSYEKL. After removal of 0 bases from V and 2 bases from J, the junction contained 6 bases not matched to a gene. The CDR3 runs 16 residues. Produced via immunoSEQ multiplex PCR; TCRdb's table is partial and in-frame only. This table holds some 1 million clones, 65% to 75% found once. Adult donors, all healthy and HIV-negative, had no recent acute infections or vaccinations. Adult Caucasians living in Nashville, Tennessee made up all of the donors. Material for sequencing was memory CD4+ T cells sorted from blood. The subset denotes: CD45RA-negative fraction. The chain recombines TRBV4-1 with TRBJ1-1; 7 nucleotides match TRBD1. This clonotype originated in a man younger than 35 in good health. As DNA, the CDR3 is TGCGCCAGCAGCCAAGATACCCGACAGGGAAACACTGAAGCTTTCTTT. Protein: CASSQDTRQGNTEAFF.